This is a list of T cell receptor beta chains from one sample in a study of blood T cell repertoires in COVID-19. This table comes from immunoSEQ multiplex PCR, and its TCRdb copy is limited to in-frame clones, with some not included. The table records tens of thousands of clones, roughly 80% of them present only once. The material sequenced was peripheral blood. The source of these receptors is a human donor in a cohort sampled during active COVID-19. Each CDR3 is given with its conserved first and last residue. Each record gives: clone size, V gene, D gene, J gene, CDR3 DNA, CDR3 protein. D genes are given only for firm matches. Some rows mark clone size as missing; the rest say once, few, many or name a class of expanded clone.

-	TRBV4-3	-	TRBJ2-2	TGCGCCAGCAGCTCAACAGAGCGGTCCACCGGGGAGCTGTTTTTT	CASSSTERSTGELFF
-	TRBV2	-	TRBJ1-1	TGTGCCAGCAGTGGCGACACGGTAGAAGCTTTCTTT	CASSGDTVEAFF
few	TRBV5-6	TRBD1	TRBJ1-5	TGTGCCAGCAGCTTCGGTCCGACAGGGGCAGGGCAGCCCCAGCATTTT	CASSFGPTGAGQPQHF
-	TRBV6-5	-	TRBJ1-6	TGTGCCAGCATCGCGGGACGGACGAATTCACCCCTCCACTTT	CASIAGRTNSPLHF
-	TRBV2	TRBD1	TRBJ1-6	TGTGCCAGCAGTGATGCAGGGGGCAATTCACCCCTCCACTTT	CASSDAGGNSPLHF
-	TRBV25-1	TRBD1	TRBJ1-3	TGTGCCAGCAGGCAGGGGGTTGGAAACACCATATATTTT	CASRQGVGNTIYF
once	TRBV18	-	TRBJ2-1	TGTGCCAGCTCACCGGCCGACAATGAGCAGTTCTTC	CASSPADNEQFF
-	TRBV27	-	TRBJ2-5	TGTGCCAGCAGTCCAAGGACTGTCTGGACTCAAGAGACCCAGTACTTC	CASSPRTVWTQETQYF
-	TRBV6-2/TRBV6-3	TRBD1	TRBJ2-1	TGTGCCAGCAGCCCACGACAGGGCTCCTACAATGAGCAGTTCTTC	CASSPRQGSYNEQFF
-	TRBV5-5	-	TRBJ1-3	TGTGCCAGCAGCTTGTTTCTGGATTCTTCGGGACTAAGCTCTGGAAACACCATATATTTT	CASSLFLDSSGLSSGNTIYF
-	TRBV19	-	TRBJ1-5	TGTGCCAGTAGGAAAAGGGACTTTGTGAATCAGCCCCAGCATTTT	CASRKRDFVNQPQHF